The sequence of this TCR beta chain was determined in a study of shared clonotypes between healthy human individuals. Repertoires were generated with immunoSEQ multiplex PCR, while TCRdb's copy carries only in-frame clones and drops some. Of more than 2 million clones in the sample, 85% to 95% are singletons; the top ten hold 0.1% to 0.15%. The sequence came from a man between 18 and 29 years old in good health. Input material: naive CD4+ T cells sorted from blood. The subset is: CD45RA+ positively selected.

CDR3 region: CASSIRQGSLGSTNTGELFF. CDR3 nucleotide sequence: TGTGCCAGTAGTATACGGCAGGGCTCGCTTGGGTCAACGAACACCGGGGAGCTGTTTTTT. The rearrangement uses TRBV19 and TRBJ2-2, with a tentative D call TRBD1 (5 bases). Trimming took 2 bases from V and 0 from J, leaving 22 bases between them. Germline V gene data show CDR1 as LNHDA and CDR2 as SQIVND (reference sequence). The CDR3 totals 20 residues.